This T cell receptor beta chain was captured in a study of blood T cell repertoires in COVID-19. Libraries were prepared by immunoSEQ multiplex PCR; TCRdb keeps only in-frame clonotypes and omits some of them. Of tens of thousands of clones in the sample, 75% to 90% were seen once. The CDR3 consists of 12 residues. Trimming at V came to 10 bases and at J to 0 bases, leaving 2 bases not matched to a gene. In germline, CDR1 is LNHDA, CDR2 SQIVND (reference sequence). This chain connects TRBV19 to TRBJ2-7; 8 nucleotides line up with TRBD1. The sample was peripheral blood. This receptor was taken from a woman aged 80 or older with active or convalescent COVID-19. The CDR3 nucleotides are TGTGCCACCGGGACAGGCTCCTACGAGCAGTACTTC. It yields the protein CATGTGSYEQYF.